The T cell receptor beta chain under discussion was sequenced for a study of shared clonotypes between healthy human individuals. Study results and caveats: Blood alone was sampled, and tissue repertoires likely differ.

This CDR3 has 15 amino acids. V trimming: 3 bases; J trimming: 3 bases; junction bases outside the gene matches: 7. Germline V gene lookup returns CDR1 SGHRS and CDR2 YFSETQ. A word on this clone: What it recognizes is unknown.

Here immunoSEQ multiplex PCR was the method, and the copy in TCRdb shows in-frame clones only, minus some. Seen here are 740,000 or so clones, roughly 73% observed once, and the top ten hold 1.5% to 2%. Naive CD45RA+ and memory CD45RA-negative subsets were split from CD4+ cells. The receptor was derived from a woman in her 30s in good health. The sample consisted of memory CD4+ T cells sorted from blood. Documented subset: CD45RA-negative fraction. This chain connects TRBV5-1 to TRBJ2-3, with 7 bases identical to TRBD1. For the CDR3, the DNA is TGCGCCAGCAGCTCCACGGGACAGATAACAGATACGCAGTATTTT. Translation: CASSSTGQITDTQYF. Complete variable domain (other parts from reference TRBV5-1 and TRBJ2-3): KAGVTQTPRYLIKTRGQQVTLSCSPISGHRSVSWYQQTPGQGLQFLFEYFSETQRNKGNFPGRFSGRQFSNSRSEMNVSTLELGDSALYLCASSSTGQITDTQYFGPGTRLTVL.